This TCR beta chain was sequenced in a study of shared clonotypes between healthy human individuals. Naive CD4+ cells were CD45RA-selected; the remaining cells were memory. CDR1 is SGDLS, CDR2 YYNGEE, per germline. V lost 4 bases, J lost 5 bases, and 12 bases lay in between. The CDR3 consists of 13 residues. The protocol was immunoSEQ multiplex PCR, while the TCRdb copy is restricted to in-frame clones and leaves out a portion. The sample yields more than 2 million clones, approximately 96% seen once. The rearrangement uses TRBV9 and TRBJ2-5; D not certain. What was sequenced was naive CD4+ T cells sorted from blood. Subset reported: CD45RA+ positively selected. The receptor's source is a man aged 18 to 29 in good health. DNA for the CDR3: TGTGCCAGCAGCTCCCGACTCCGGGAGACCCAGTACTTC. Translating it yields CASSSRLRETQYF. Drawing the rest from reference TRBV9 and TRBJ2-5, the complete variable domain is DSGVTQTPKHLITATGQRVTLRCSPRSGDLSVYWYQQSLDQGLQFLIQYYNGEERAKGNILERFSAQQFPDLHSELNLSSLELGDSALYFCASSSRLRETQYFGPGTRLLVL.